These T cell receptor beta chains were read from a single sample in a study of vaccination and CD4 T cells after COVID-19. No antigen is known for these receptors. TCRdb reprocessed the PCR reads via MiXCR and lists one record per CDR3 protein. The table has approximately 13,000 distinct CDR3 sequences, roughly 26% seen once; the top ten hold about 31%. Sequenced here: CD4+ T cells from blood, cultured in vitro, sampled before SARS-CoV-2 vaccination. These receptors all come from a human donor who received a COVID-19 vaccine. CDR3s include the opening cysteine and the closing phenylalanine or tryptophan. A D gene is named only where the DNA matches it firmly. Only some rows state a clone size, as once, few, many or a class for expanded clones.

TRBJ2-2 | few | TRBV4-2 | TRBD1 | TGTGCCAGCAGCCAAGATAAGATCCAGGGGGCGGCCGGGGAGCTGTTTTTT | CASSQDKIQGAAGELFF
TRBJ2-3 | . | TRBV12-3/TRBV12-4 | . | TGTGCCAGCGCTTTGGGGGGGCGCACAGATACGCAGTATTTT | CASALGGRTDTQYF
TRBJ1-1 | medium-sized | TRBV20-1 | . | TGCAGTGCTAGACGGACTGGGACTGAAGCTTTCTTT | CSARRTGTEAFF
TRBJ1-6 | few | TRBV20-1 | . | TGCAGTGCTAGAGATCCAGGGGCCGGGAATTCACCCCTCCACTTT | CSARDPGAGNSPLHF
TRBJ2-7 | medium-sized | TRBV9 | TRBD2 | TGTGCCAGCAGCGTAGCAGGCGGCGGGGGGGCCCACGAGCAGTACTTC | CASSVAGGGGAHEQYF
TRBJ2-5 | . | TRBV2 | . | TGTGCCAGCAGCGTACTTCGGGGAGGAGGAGAGACCCAGTACTTC | CASSVLRGGGETQYF
TRBJ2-5 | few | TRBV21-1 | . | TGTGCCAGCAGCAAACCCCGGCTAGGGGGGGAAGGGTTAGAGACCCAGTACTTC | CASSKPRLGGEGLETQYF
TRBJ1-1 | . | TRBV12-3/TRBV12-4 | TRBD1 | TGTGCCAGCTGTTCAAACAGGGGGCTTATCACTGAAGCTTTCTTT | CASCSNRGLITEAFF
TRBJ1-1 | few | TRBV29-1 | . | TGCAGCGTTGGTTGGGAACTGAACACTGAAGCTTTCTTT | CSVGWELNTEAFF
TRBJ2-3 | . | TRBV7-9 | . | TGTGCCAGCAGCTTGACAGGTTCCCCAACGCAGTATTTT | CASSLTGSPTQYF
TRBJ1-3 | . | TRBV6-1 | . | TGTGCCAGCACTCCGAGGCAGCGAGGACCTGGAAACACCATATATTTT | CASTPRQRGPGNTIYF
TRBJ1-5 | few | TRBV2 | . | TGTGCCAGCAACAGGGCAGGGAGCAATCAGCCCCAGCATTTT | CASNRAGSNQPQHF
TRBJ2-5 | medium-sized | TRBV24-1 | TRBD1 | TGTGCCACCAGTGACCGCGCGACAGGGGGTATCCAAGAGACCCAGTACTTC | CATSDRATGGIQETQYF
TRBJ1-1 | . | TRBV11-1 | . | TGTGCCAGCTCTTCGTCCGGACGGACCATGAACACTGAAGCTTTCTTT | CASSSSGRTMNTEAFF
TRBJ2-1 | . | TRBV24-1 | . | TGTGCCACCAGTGATCGTAGTGGTATAGACAATGAGCAGTTCTTC | CATSDRSGIDNEQFF
TRBJ1-1 | few | TRBV20-1 | TRBD1 | TGCAGTGCTAGAAATATGCAGGGGGTGAACACTGAAGCTTTCTTT | CSARNMQGVNTEAFF
TRBJ2-6 | . | TRBV19 | . | TGTGCCAGTAGTATAATAGGACGAGGGGTCGGGGCCAACGTCCTGACTTTC | CASSIIGRGVGANVLTF
TRBJ2-3 | . | TRBV2 | TRBD2 | TGTGCCAGCAGTGAACCTAGCGGGGGCACAGATACGCAGTATTTT | CASSEPSGGTDTQYF
TRBJ2-1 | few | TRBV6-1 | . | TGTGCCAGCAAAGGCTCCGGCGACTACAATGAGCAGTTCTTC | CASKGSGDYNEQFF
TRBJ1-1 | few | TRBV24-1 | . | TGTGCCACCAGTGACCCGGGACGTGAAGCTTTCTTT | CATSDPGREAFF
TRBJ2-2 | few | TRBV6-4 | . | TGTGCCAGCAGGCTAGACACCGGGGAGCTGTTTTTT | CASRLDTGELFF
TRBJ1-1 | once | TRBV6-2/TRBV6-3 | . | TGTGCCAGCAGTTGGAGAATCATGGACACTGAAGCTTTCTTT | CASSWRIMDTEAFF
TRBJ1-5 | few | TRBV18 | . | TGTGCCAGCGACGGACGCTACAGGGTAACTTTGGGCAATCAGCCCCAGCATTTT | CASDGRYRVTLGNQPQHF
TRBJ1-4 | few | TRBV30 | . | TGTGCCTGGAGCCCGGGACATAATGAAAAACTGTTTTTT | CAWSPGHNEKLFF
TRBJ1-2 | . | TRBV20-1 | TRBD1 | TGCAGTGCTAGAGGGGTACAGGGGAACTATGGCTACACCTTC | CSARGVQGNYGYTF
TRBJ1-2 | . | TRBV29-1 | . | TGCAGCGTTGTTGCAGGGTATGACTATGGCTACACCTTC | CSVVAGYDYGYTF
TRBJ2-7 | once | TRBV12-3/TRBV12-4 | TRBD1 | TGTGCCAGCAGTTTTAGACAGGGCATAGGCTACGAGCAGTACTTC | CASSFRQGIGYEQYF
TRBJ2-1 | . | TRBV19 | TRBD2 | TGTGCCAGTAGTCTGCTAGCGGGGGAGTCCTACAATGAGCAGTTCTTC | CASSLLAGESYNEQFF
TRBJ2-3 | . | TRBV27 | . | TGTGCCAGCAGTTTAGGGGGGAGCACAGATACGCAGTATTTT | CASSLGGSTDTQYF
TRBJ2-3 | . | TRBV6-1 | TRBD1 | TGTGCCAGCAGCTCCGGGACAGAAAGCACAGATACGCAGTATTTT | CASSSGTESTDTQYF
TRBJ2-4 | few | TRBV12-3/TRBV12-4 | . | TGTGCCAGCAGTTTGGGCGGCCTGGCCAAAAACATTCAGTACTTC | CASSLGGLAKNIQYF
TRBJ1-5 | . | TRBV19 | . | TGTGCCAGTAGTGCAAATGACAATAGCAATCAGCCCCAGCATTTT | CASSANDNSNQPQHF
TRBJ2-7 | few | TRBV12-5 | . | TGTGCTAGTGGTTTGGTAGGGCTTCCCTACGAGCAGTACTTC | CASGLVGLPYEQYF
TRBJ2-3 | few | TRBV6-2/TRBV6-3 | TRBD2 | TGTGCCAGCAGTTATAGTAGCGGGGAATCAGATACGCAGTATTTT | CASSYSSGESDTQYF
TRBJ1-1 | few | TRBV2 | . | TGTGCCAGCATCGGGGGGCGCTCGCCTGTGAACACTGAAGCTTTCTTT | CASIGGRSPVNTEAFF
TRBJ1-1 | . | TRBV9 | . | TGTGCCAGCAGGTCGACAGCGACGAACACTGAAGCTTTCTTT | CASRSTATNTEAFF
TRBJ2-3 | . | TRBV4-1 | TRBD2 | TGCGCCAGCAGCCAAACCTTAGCGGGGGGCTTAGATACGCAGTATTTT | CASSQTLAGGLDTQYF
TRBJ1-4 | few | TRBV5-4 | . | TGTGCCAGCAGCTTGGACAGGGAGAGGGAAAAACTGTTTTTT | CASSLDREREKLFF
TRBJ2-7 | once | TRBV10-3 | . | TGTGCCATCGGCCCTGCCCGGGGGGCAACCTACGAGCAGTACTTC | CAIGPARGATYEQYF
TRBJ1-2 | . | TRBV5-1 | TRBD1 | TGCGCCAGCAGTCAGGTCCCGGGACAGGGATGGTATGGCTACACCTTC | CASSQVPGQGWYGYTF
TRBJ2-3 | . | TRBV24-1 | TRBD2 | TGTGCCACCAGTGGTTGGGGGGGTTCGAGCACAGATACGCAGTATTTT | CATSGWGGSSTDTQYF
TRBJ1-3 | few | TRBV19 | . | TGTGCCAGTAGTATAAAGGACTCTGGAAACACCATATATTTT | CASSIKDSGNTIYF
TRBJ2-7 | . | TRBV5-1 | TRBD1 | TGCGCCAGCAGCTTGGCTCGACAGGGGGCGGTGTACTTC | CASSLARQGAVYF
TRBJ2-1 | . | TRBV6-1 | TRBD1 | TGTGCCAGCCGAAATACCGGGACAGGGTTAGGCAATGAGCAGTTCTTC | CASRNTGTGLGNEQFF
TRBJ2-7 | . | TRBV6-2/TRBV6-3 | . | TGTGCCAGCAGCCCTGGGACGACCGAGCAGTACTTC | CASSPGTTEQYF
TRBJ1-4 | few | TRBV7-9 | TRBD1 | TGTGCCAGCAGCTTAGGTACAGGGGCTAATGAAAAACTGTTTTTT | CASSLGTGANEKLFF
TRBJ2-5 | few | TRBV15 | TRBD1 | TGTGCCACCAGCAGGGGGACAGGCCAAGAGACCCAGTACTTC | CATSRGTGQETQYF
TRBJ2-3 | . | TRBV20-1 | . | TGCAGTGCTAGGGGCCTCGACTTAGGTCAGACAGATACGCAGTATTTT | CSARGLDLGQTDTQYF
TRBJ1-3 | few | TRBV19 | . | TGTGCCACCGCAGGACACGCCTCTGGAAACACCATATATTTT | CATAGHASGNTIYF
TRBJ1-1 | . | TRBV10-2 | TRBD1 | TGCGCCAGCAGTGAGGGGACAGGGAAAGAAGCTTTCTTT | CASSEGTGKEAFF
TRBJ1-6 | . | TRBV10-2 | . | TGCGCCAGCAGTGACGGACACCTTAATTCACCCCTCCACTTT | CASSDGHLNSPLHF
TRBJ2-5 | . | TRBV2 | . | TGTGCCAGCAGTGAAGTTGGGGGGGAGACCCAGTACTTC | CASSEVGGETQYF
TRBJ2-5 | . | TRBV20-1 | TRBD1 | TGCAGTGCTAACGTACCGGGACAGGGGTTTTTCGGAGAGACCCAGTACTTC | CSANVPGQGFFGETQYF
TRBJ1-3 | . | TRBV6-1 | TRBD1 | TGTGCCAGCAGCCCAGACAGGGATGGAAACACCATATATTTT | CASSPDRDGNTIYF
TRBJ2-7 | . | TRBV27 | . | TGTGCCAGCAGATCTTTTCAGGGAAAGGGCGAGCAGTACTTC | CASRSFQGKGEQYF